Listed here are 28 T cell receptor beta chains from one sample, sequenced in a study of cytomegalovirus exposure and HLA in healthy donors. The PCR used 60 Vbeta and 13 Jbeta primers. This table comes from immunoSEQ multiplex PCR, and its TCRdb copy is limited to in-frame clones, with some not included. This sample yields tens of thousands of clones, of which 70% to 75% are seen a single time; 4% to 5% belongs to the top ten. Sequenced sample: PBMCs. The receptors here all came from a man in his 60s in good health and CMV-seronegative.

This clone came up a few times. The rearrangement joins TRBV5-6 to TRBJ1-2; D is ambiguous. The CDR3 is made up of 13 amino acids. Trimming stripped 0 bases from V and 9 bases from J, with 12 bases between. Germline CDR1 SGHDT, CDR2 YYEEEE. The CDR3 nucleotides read TGTGCCAGCAGCTTGGGAGGCGGGGAACGCTACACCTTC. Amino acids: CASSLGGGERYTF.

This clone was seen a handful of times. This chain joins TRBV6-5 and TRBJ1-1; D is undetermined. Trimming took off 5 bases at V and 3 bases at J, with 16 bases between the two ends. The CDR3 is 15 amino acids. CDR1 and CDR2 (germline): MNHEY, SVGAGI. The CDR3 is CASSQREGLYTEAFF. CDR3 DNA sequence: TGTGCCAGCAGTCAACGGGAGGGTCTTTACACTGAAGCTTTCTTT.

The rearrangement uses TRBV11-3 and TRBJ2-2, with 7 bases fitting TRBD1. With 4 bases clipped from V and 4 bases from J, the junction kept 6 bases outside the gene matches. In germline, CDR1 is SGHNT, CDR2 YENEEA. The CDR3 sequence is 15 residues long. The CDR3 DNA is TGTGCCAGCAGCTCCCTGGACAGGCCCACCGGGGAGCTGTTTTTT. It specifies CASSSLDRPTGELFF. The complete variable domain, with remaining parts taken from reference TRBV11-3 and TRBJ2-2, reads EAGVVQSPRYKIIEKKQPVAFWCNPISGHNTLYWYLQNLGQGPELLIRYENEEAVDDSQLPKDRFSAERLKGVDSTLKIQPAELGDSAVYLCASSSLDRPTGELFFGEGSRLTVL.

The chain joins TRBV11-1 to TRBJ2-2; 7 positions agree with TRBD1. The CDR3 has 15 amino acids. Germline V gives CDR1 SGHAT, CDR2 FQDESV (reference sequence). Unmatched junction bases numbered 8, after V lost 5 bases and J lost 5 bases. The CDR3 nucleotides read TGTGCCAGCAGCCCGGGACAGCGGCGGACCGGGGAGCTGTTTTTT. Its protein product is CASSPGQRRTGELFF.

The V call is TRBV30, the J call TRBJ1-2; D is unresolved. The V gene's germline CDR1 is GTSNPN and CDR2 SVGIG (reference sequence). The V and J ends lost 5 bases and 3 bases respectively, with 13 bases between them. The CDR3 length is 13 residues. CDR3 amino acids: CAWGRESHYGYTF. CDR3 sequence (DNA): TGTGCCTGGGGAAGGGAGTCTCACTATGGCTACACCTTC. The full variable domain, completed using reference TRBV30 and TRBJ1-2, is SQTIHQWPATLVQPVGSPLSLECTVEGTSNPNLYWYRQAAGRGLQLLFYSVGIGQISSEVPQNLSASRPQDRQFILSSKKLLLSDSGFYLCAWGRESHYGYTFGSGTRLTVV.

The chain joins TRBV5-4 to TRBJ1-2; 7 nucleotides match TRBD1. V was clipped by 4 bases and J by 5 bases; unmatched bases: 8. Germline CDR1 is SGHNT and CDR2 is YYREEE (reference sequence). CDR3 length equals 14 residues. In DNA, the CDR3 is TGTGCCAGCAGCCTACCCGGGACAGCTTATGGCTACACCTTC. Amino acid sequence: CASSLPGTAYGYTF. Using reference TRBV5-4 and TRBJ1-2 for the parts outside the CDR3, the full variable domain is ETGVTQSPTHLIKTRGQQVTLRCSSQSGHNTVSWYQQALGQGPQFIFQYYREEENGRGNFPPRFSGLQFPNYSSELNVNALELDDSALYLCASSLPGTAYGYTFGSGTRLTVV.

CDR3 nucleotides: TGTGCCAGCAGACGGGAAAGGGGGACTGAAGCTTTCTTT. Translation: CASRRERGTEAFF. The chain uses TRBV2 and TRBJ1-1, with a tentative D call TRBD1 (6 bases). CDR1 and CDR2 (germline): SNHLY, FYNNEI. Trimming cost V 6 bases and J 5 bases, with 13 bases left between them. The CDR3 extends over 13 amino acids.

CDR3 bases: TGCGCCAGCAGCCTGGACAGAAACTATGGCTACACCTTC. This gives the protein CASSLDRNYGYTF. The chain links TRBV5-1 to TRBJ1-2; a possible D gene is TRBD1 (6 bases). The V end was cut by 4 bases, the J end by 2 bases, with 9 bases between. The CDR3 consists of 13 residues. Germline lookup yields CDR1 SGHRS and CDR2 YFSETQ.

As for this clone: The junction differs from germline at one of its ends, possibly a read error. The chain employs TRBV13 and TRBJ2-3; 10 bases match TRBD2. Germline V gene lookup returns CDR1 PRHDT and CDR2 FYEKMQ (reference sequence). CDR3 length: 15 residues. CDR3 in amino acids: CTSSSAGGPTDTQYF. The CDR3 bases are TGTACCAGCAGCTCAGCGGGGGGGCCAACAGATACGCAGTATTTT.

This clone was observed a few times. In DNA, the CDR3 is TGTGCCACCAGACAGGGGGCAAACTATGGCTACACCTTC. Translating gives CATRQGANYGYTF. The chain is built from TRBV5-4 and TRBJ1-2; 10 bases align to TRBD1. V was pared by 9 bases and J by 2 bases, with 4 bases of the junction left unmatched. Per germline, CDR1 SGHNT and CDR2 YYREEE (reference sequence). This CDR3 spans 13 amino acids.

The DNA of the CDR3 is TGTGCCAGCAGCAGACAGGGTTTGAGCCAAGAGACCCAGTACTTC. Amino acid sequence: CASSRQGLSQETQYF. This rearrangement joins TRBV11-3 to TRBJ2-5, with 7 nucleotides matching TRBD1. V gave up 5 bases and J gave up 1 base; unmatched junction bases: 7. The CDR3 loop spans 15 amino acids. The germline V gene encodes CDR1 SGHNT and CDR2 YENEEA.

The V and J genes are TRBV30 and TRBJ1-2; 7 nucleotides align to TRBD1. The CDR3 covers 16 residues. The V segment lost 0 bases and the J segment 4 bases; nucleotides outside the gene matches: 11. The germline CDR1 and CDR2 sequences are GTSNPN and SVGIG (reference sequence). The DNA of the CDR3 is TGTGCCTGGAGTGTTCTGGACAGGCCTATTCCCTATGGCTACACCTTC. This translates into CAWSVLDRPIPYGYTF.

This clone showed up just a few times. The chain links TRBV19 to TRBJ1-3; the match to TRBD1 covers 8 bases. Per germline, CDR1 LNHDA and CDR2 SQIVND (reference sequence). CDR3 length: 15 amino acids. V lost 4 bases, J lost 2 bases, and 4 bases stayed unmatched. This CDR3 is CASSTEDRAGNTIYF. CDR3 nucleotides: TGTGCCAGTAGTACCGAGGACAGGGCTGGAAACACCATATATTTT.

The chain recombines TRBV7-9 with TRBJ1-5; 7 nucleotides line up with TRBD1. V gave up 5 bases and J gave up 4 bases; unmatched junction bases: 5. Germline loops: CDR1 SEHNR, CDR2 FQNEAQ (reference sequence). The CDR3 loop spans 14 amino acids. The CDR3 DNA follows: TGTGCCAGCAGCCCCGGACAGGCAAATCAGCCCCAGCATTTT. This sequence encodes CASSPGQANQPQHF.

The CDR3 DNA sequence: TGTGCCAGCCTGGACAGGGGGAATTCACCCCTCCACTTT. This encodes CASLDRGNSPLHF. V is TRBV6-1 and J is TRBJ1-6; 10 bases agree with TRBD1. J gave up 7 bases and V 8 bases, and 2 bases lay outside the gene matches. CDR3 length equals 13 residues. The germline V gene has CDR1 MNHNS and CDR2 SASEGT.

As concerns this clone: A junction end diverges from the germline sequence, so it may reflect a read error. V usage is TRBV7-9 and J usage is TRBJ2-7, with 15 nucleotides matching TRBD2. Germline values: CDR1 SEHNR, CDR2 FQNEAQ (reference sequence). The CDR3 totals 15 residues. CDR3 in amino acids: CSSSSGTSGGWEQYF. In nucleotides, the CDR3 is TGTTCCAGCAGCTCCGGGACTAGCGGGGGGTGGGAGCAGTACTTC.

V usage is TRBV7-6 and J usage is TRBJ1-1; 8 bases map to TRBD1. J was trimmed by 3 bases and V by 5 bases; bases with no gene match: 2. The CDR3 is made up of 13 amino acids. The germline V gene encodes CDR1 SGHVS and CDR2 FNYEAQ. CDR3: CASSLQGDTEAFF. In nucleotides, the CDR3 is TGTGCCAGCAGCCTACAGGGGGACACTGAAGCTTTCTTT.

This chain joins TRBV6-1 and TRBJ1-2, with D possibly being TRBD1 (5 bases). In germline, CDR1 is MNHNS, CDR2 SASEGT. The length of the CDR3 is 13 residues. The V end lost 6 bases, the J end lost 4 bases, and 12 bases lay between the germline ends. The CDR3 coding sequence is TGTGCCAGCAGAGTTCGGGGGGTCTATGGCTACACCTTC. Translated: CASRVRGVYGYTF.

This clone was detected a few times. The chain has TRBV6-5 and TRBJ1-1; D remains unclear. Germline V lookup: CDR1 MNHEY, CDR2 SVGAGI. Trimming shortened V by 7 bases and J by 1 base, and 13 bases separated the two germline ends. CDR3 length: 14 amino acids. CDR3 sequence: CASTPRRSNTEAFF. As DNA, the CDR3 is TGTGCCAGCACCCCGAGGAGGTCGAACACTGAAGCTTTCTTT.

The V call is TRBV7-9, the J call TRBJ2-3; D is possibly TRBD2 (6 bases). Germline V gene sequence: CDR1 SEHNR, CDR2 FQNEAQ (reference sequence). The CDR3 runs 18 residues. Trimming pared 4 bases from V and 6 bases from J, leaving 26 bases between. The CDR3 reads CASSSRSEGGGAGDTQYF. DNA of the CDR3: TGTGCCAGCAGCTCCCGATCCGAGGGTGGTGGAGCGGGTGATACGCAGTATTTT.

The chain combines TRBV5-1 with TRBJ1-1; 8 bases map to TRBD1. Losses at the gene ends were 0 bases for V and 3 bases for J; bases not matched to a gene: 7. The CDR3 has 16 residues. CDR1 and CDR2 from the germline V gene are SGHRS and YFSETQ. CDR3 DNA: TGCGCCAGCAGCTTGGAACCCCAGGGGGCGGACACTGAAGCTTTCTTT. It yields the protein CASSLEPQGADTEAFF.

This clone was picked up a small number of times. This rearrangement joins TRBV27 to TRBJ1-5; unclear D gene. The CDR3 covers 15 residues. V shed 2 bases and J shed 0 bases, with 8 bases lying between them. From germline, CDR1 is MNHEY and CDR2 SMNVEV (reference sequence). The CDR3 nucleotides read TGTGCCAGCAGTTTAGTCGGGGATAGCAATCAGCCCCAGCATTTT. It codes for CASSLVGDSNQPQHF.

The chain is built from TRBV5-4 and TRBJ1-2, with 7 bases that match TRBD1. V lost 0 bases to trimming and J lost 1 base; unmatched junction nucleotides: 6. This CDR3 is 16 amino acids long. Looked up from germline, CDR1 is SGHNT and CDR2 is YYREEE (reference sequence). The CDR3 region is CASSLGPDRVNYGYTF. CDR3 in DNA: TGTGCCAGCAGCTTGGGCCCTGACAGGGTTAACTATGGCTACACCTTC.

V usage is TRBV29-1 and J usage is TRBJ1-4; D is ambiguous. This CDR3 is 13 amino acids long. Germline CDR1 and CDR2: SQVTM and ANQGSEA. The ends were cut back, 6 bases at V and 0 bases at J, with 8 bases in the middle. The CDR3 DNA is TGCAGCGTAAACAGTGCAACTAATGAAAAACTGTTTTTT. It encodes CSVNSATNEKLFF. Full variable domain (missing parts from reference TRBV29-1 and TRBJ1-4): SAVISQKPSRDICQRGTSLTIQCQVDSQVTMMFWYRQQPGQSLTLIATANQGSEATYESGFVIDKFPISRPNLTFSTLTVSNMSPEDSSIYLCSVNSATNEKLFFGSGTQLSVL.

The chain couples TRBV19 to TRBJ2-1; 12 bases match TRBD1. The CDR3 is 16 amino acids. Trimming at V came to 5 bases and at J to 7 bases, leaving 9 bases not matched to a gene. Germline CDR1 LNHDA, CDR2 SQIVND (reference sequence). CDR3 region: CASSVTGTGGLNEQFF. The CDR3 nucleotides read TGTGCCAGTAGTGTCACCGGGACAGGGGGCCTGAATGAGCAGTTCTTC.

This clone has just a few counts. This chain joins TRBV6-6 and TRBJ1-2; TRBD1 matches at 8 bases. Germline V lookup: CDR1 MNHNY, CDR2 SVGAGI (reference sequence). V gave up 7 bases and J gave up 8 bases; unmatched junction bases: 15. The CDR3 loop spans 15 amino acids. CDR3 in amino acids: CASTNGPGQGTGYTF. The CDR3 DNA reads TGTGCCAGCACCAACGGGCCAGGACAGGGTACCGGCTACACCTTC.

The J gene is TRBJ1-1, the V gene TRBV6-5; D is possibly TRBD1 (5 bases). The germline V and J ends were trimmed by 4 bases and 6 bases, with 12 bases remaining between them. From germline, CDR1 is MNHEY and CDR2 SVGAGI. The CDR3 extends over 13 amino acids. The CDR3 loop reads CASSFPGRAEAFF. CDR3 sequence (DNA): TGTGCCAGCAGTTTCCCAGGGAGGGCTGAAGCTTTCTTT.

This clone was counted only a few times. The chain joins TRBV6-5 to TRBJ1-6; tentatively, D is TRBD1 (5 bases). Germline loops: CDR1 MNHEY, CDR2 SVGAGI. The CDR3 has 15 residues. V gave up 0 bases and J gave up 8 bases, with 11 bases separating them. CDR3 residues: CASSYSGRDDSPLHF. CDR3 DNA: TGTGCCAGCAGTTACTCGGGCAGGGATGATTCACCCCTCCACTTT.